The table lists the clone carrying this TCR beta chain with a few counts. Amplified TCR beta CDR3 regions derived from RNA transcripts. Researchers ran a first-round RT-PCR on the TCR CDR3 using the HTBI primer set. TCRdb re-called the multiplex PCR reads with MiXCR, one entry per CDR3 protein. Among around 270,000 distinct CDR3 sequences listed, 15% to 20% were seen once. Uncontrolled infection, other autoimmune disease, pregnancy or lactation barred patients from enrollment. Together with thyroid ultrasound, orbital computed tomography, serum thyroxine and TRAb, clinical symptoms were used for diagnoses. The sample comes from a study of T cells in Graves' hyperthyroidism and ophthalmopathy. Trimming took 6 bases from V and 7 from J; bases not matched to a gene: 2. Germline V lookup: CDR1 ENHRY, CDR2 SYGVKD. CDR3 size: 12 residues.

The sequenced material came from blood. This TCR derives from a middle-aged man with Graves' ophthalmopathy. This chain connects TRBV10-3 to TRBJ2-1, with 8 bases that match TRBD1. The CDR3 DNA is TGTGCCATCAGAACAGGGGGGAATGAGCAGTTCTTC. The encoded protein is CAIRTGGNEQFF.